The 11 T cell receptor beta chains below all came from one sample that was sequenced in a study of blood T cell repertoires in COVID-19. TCRdb's copy holds only in-frame clones and misses some; the assay was immunoSEQ multiplex PCR. Among around 240,000 clones listed, 70% to 90% were seen once. The sample was peripheral blood. These receptors all come from a man in his forties with acute or convalescent COVID-19.

The chain uses TRBV4-2 and TRBJ1-1; D might be TRBD1 (6 bases). V was shortened by 5 bases and J by 2 bases, with 9 bases between the two germline ends. Germline lookup yields CDR1 LGHNA and CDR2 YNFKEQ. The CDR3 runs 13 residues. The CDR3 region has the DNA TGTGCCAGCAGCGCGACAGGTAACACTGAAGCTTTCTTT. Amino acids: CASSATGNTEAFF.

The chain links TRBV5-4 to TRBJ1-1, with D maybe TRBD1 (5 bases). The V gene's germline CDR1 is SGHNT and CDR2 YYREEE (reference sequence). This CDR3 spans 13 amino acids. Trimming removed 8 bases from V and 0 bases from J, with 11 bases in between. Here the CDR3 reads CASKGEMNTEAFF. CDR3 bases: TGTGCCAGTAAAGGGGAAATGAACACTGAAGCTTTCTTT.

The chain combines TRBV5-1 with TRBJ2-2, with 7 bases matching TRBD1. Trimming took 5 bases from V and 1 from J; bases not matched to a gene: 8. The V gene's germline CDR1 is SGHRS and CDR2 YFSETQ. This CDR3 is 16 amino acids long. CDR3 DNA: TGCGCCAGCAGGGGAAGGGGGCCAAAGAACACCGGGGAGCTGTTTTTT. Its translation: CASRGRGPKNTGELFF. The whole variable domain, remainder taken from reference TRBV5-1 and TRBJ2-2, is KAGVTQTPRYLIKTRGQQVTLSCSPISGHRSVSWYQQTPGQGLQFLFEYFSETQRNKGNFPGRFSGRQFSNSRSEMNVSTLELGDSALYLCASRGRGPKNTGELFFGEGSRLTVL.

The sample holds one count of this clone. The rearrangement uses TRBV7-9 and TRBJ1-5, with D uncertain. V was pared by 6 bases and J by 0 bases, with 6 bases between. The V gene's germline CDR1 is SEHNR and CDR2 FQNEAQ (reference sequence). CDR3 length equals 13 residues. The CDR3 protein is CASSSYSNQPQHF. Here the CDR3 DNA reads TGTGCCAGCAGTTCTTATAGCAATCAGCCCCAGCATTTT.

The chain couples TRBV19 to TRBJ1-1, with D hard to call. The CDR3 is 14 residues long. V was pared by 5 bases and J by 1 base, with 11 bases between. CDR1 is LNHDA, CDR2 SQIVND, per germline (reference sequence). CDR3 DNA: TGTGCCAGTAGTGGAGGTTTGGGGAACACTGAAGCTTTCTTT. This codes for CASSGGLGNTEAFF. Full variable domain (remainder filled in from reference TRBV19 and TRBJ1-1): DGGITQSPKYLFRKEGQNVTLSCEQNLNHDAMYWYRQDPGQGLRLIYYSQIVNDFQKGDIAEGYSVSREKKESFPLTVTSAQKNPTAFYLCASSGGLGNTEAFFGQGTRLTVV.

This chain uses TRBV6-5 with TRBJ2-5, with 7 nucleotides matching TRBD1. Germline values: CDR1 MNHEY, CDR2 SVGAGI. Losses at the gene ends were 4 bases for V and 2 bases for J; bases not matched to a gene: 7. This CDR3 contains 15 residues. The CDR3 DNA reads as TGTGCCAGCAGTTCGGGGACAGCCGGACAAGAGACCCAGTACTTC. This encodes CASSSGTAGQETQYF.

The gene calls are TRBV2 and TRBJ1-4; D call uncertain. The CDR3 has 14 amino acids. CDR1 and CDR2 (germline): SNHLY, FYNNEI. V lost 2 bases and J lost 8, with 12 bases in between. CDR3 sequence (DNA): TGTGCCAGCAGTGAAAGTCTGGGCTCCGAAAAACTGTTTTTT. Encoded protein: CASSESLGSEKLFF. Combining the CDR3 with reference TRBV2 and TRBJ1-4 gives the whole variable domain EPEVTQTPSHQVTQMGQEVILRCVPISNHLYFYWYRQILGQKVEFLVSFYNNEISEKSEIFDDQFSVERPDGSNFTLKIRSTKLEDSAMYFCASSESLGSEKLFFGSGTQLSVL.

A few counts support this clone. Other DNA sequences from this sample encode an identical CDR3 as well. The chain joins TRBV19 to TRBJ1-4; 10 positions agree with TRBD1. CDR1 LNHDA and CDR2 SQIVND come from the germline V gene (reference sequence). V dropped 11 bases and J dropped 7; count of bases not matched to a gene: 7. This CDR3 is 13 amino acids long. CDR3 in DNA: TGTGCCTCGAGCGGGACAGGGGCTGAAAAACTGTTTTTT. Translating it yields CASSGTGAEKLFF. The whole variable domain, remainder taken from reference TRBV19 and TRBJ1-4, is DGGITQSPKYLFRKEGQNVTLSCEQNLNHDAMYWYRQDPGQGLRLIYYSQIVNDFQKGDIAEGYSVSREKKESFPLTVTSAQKNPTAFYLCASSGTGAEKLFFGSGTQLSVL.

The rearrangement joins TRBV3-1 (or the pseudogene TRBV3-2) to TRBJ2-7; 9 bases are shared with TRBD1. Trimming cost V 1 base and J 5 bases; bases outside gene matches: 6. Germline CDR1 and CDR2: LGHDT and YNNKEL (reference sequence). The CDR3 sequence is 15 residues long. CDR3 bases: TGTGCCAGCAGCCAAGGGGGGACAGGGAACCACGAGCAGTACTTC. Protein: CASSQGGTGNHEQYF.

The chain's CDR3 is CASSLGLGSYNEQFF. The DNA for the CDR3 is TGTGCCAGCAGCCTCGGACTAGGCTCCTACAATGAGCAGTTCTTC. The V and J genes are TRBV7-3 and TRBJ2-1; TRBD2 matches at 7 bases. The CDR3 runs 15 residues. CDR1 and CDR2 from the germline V gene are SGHTA and FQGTGA. V lost 5 bases and J lost 0; bases outside the gene matches: 4.

CDR3: CASSEGPGGRRLANYGYTF. In nucleotides, the CDR3 is TGCGCCAGCAGCGAAGGGCCCGGGGGGCGCCGACTTGCTAACTATGGCTACACCTTC. The chain recombines TRBV5-1 with TRBJ1-2, with a tentative D call TRBD1 (6 bases). The CDR3 has 19 amino acids. Germline V gene sequence: CDR1 SGHRS, CDR2 YFSETQ. Trimming stripped 4 bases from V and 0 bases from J, with 25 bases between.